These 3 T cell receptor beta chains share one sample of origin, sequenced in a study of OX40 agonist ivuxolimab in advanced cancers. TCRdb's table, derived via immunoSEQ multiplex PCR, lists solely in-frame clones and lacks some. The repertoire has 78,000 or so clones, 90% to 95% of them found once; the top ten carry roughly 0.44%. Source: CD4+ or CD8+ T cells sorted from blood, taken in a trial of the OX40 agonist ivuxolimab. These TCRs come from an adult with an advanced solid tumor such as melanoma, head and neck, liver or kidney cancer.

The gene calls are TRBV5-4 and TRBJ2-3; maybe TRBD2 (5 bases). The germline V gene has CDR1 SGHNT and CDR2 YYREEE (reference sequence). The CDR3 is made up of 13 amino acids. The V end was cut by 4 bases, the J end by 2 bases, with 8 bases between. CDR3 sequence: CASSDYTTDTQYF. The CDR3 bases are TGTGCCAGCAGCGACTACACCACAGATACGCAGTATTTT.

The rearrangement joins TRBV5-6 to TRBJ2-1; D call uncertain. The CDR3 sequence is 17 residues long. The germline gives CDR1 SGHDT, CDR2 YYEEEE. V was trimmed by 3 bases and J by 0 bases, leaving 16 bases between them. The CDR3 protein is CASSWLSALSSYNEQFF. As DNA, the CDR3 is TGTGCCAGCAGCTGGCTCAGTGCGCTGAGCTCCTACAATGAGCAGTTCTTC.

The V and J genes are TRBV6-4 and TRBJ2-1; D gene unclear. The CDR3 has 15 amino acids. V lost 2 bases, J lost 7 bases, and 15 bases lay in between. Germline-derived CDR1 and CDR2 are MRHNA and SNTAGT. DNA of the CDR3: TGTGCCAGCAGTGACCAAGTAGATCTGAAGAATGAGCAGTTCTTC. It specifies CASSDQVDLKNEQFF.